Presented here are 24 T cell receptor beta chains from one specimen sequenced in a study of blood T cell repertoires in COVID-19. The table came from immunoSEQ multiplex PCR; TCRdb's copy has only in-frame clones and leaves some out. Of roughly 100,000 clones listed, 89% were seen once; the top ten hold approximately 3.4%. Sequencing was carried out using peripheral blood. Every receptor here comes from a woman aged 60-75 years with acute or convalescent COVID-19.

The chain joins TRBV18 to TRBJ1-1, with D unclear. This CDR3 spans 14 amino acids. Trimming removed 3 bases from V and 1 base from J, with 9 bases in between. Per the germline V gene, CDR1 is KGHSH and CDR2 is LQKENI. The CDR3 DNA reads TGTGCCAGCTCACCGTCGGCGGGGAACACTGAAGCTTTCTTT. It translates to CASSPSAGNTEAFF.

J is TRBJ1-3 and V is TRBV7-9; D not resolved. The germline V and J ends were trimmed by 2 bases and 4 bases, with 6 bases remaining between them. Germline V lookup: CDR1 SEHNR, CDR2 FQNEAQ (reference sequence). This CDR3 has 13 amino acids. As DNA, the CDR3 is TGTGCCAGCAGCTTAATGGAGGGAAACACCATATATTTT. Translation: CASSLMEGNTIYF. Based on the CDR3 plus reference TRBV7-9 and TRBJ1-3, the full variable domain is DTGVSQNPRHKITKRGQNVTFRCDPISEHNRLYWYRQTLGQGPEFLTYFQNEAQLEKSRLLSDRFSAERPKGSFSTLEIQRTEQGDSAMYLCASSLMEGNTIYFGEGSWLTVV.

The chain has TRBV2 and TRBJ2-7; no reliable D call. The germline CDR1 and CDR2 sequences are SNHLY and FYNNEI. V dropped 5 bases and J dropped 11 bases, with 19 bases sitting between them. The CDR3 sequence is 13 residues long. The CDR3 is CASSPSIDRSKYV. In DNA form, the CDR3 reads TGTGCCAGCAGTCCGTCAATAGACCGGAGCAAGTACGTC.

The genes are TRBV7-8 and TRBJ1-2; D unclear. The CDR3 is made up of 15 amino acids. The germline V gene has CDR1 SGHVS and CDR2 FQNEAQ. Trimming removed 7 bases at V and 3 bases at J, with 18 bases between. In nucleotides, the CDR3 is TGTGCCAGCACCGGGCCTAACAAGGACTACTATGGCTACACCTTC. Translating gives CASTGPNKDYYGYTF.

This chain joins TRBV27 and TRBJ2-3; tentative D call: TRBD2 (6 bases). The CDR3 contains 15 residues. Looked up from germline, CDR1 is MNHEY and CDR2 is SMNVEV (reference sequence). Deletions cut 3 bases from V and 4 bases from J, with 14 bases between. The CDR3 region has the DNA TGTGCCAGCAGTTTTCAGGGAGGCTTGGCAGATACGCAGTATTTT. It translates to CASSFQGGLADTQYF.

V and J are TRBV11-3 and TRBJ2-5; no definite D call. Trimming took 5 bases from V and 5 from J, leaving 15 bases between them. The germline gives CDR1 SGHNT, CDR2 YENEEA. There are 14 residues in the CDR3. Here the CDR3 DNA reads TGTGCCAGCAGCCGAGAATTATCTCCGGAGACCCAGTACTTC. As protein: CASSRELSPETQYF.

This chain joins TRBV18 and TRBJ1-1; maybe TRBD1 (5 bases). This CDR3 has 14 residues. The germline CDR1 and CDR2 sequences are KGHSH and LQKENI. The ends were cut back, 5 bases at V and 0 bases at J, with 10 bases in the middle. CDR3 coding DNA: TGTGCCAGCTCATTAGGGACTCTGAACACTGAAGCTTTCTTT. Its translation is CASSLGTLNTEAFF.

V gene TRBV27 combines with J gene TRBJ2-4; TRBD1 agrees at 7 bases. CDR1 and CDR2 from the germline V gene are MNHEY and SMNVEV (reference sequence). CDR3 length: 19 residues. Trimming at V came to 4 bases and at J to 0 bases, leaving 15 bases not matched to a gene. The CDR3 DNA follows: TGTGCCAGCAGTTCGACAGGGTCCCTTCAGCGGTTAGCCAAAAACATTCAGTACTTC. Amino acid sequence: CASSSTGSLQRLAKNIQYF.

In its sample, this clone was seen once. The chain links TRBV24-1 to TRBJ1-2, with 10 bases matching TRBD1. After removal of 6 bases from V and 7 bases from J, the junction contained 7 bases not matched to a gene. CDR1 and CDR2 (germline): KGHDR, SFDVKD. The CDR3 extends over 14 amino acids. Here the CDR3 DNA reads TGTGCCACCAGTCAGACAGGGGGCCGGGGTGGCTACACCTTC. It specifies CATSQTGGRGGYTF.

This clone appeared a few times. The rearrangement uses TRBV7-9 and TRBJ2-5, with 11 bases matching TRBD1. The V and J ends lost 3 bases and 3 bases, in that order; junction bases with no gene match: 9. CDR3 length equals 17 residues. Germline assignment: CDR1 SEHNR and CDR2 FQNEAQ (reference sequence). The CDR3 sequence: CASSFFFGTGGKETQYF. For the CDR3, the DNA is TGTGCCAGCAGCTTTTTTTTCGGGACAGGGGGGAAAGAGACCCAGTACTTC.

CDR3 residues: CASSYGSSGNTIYF. The CDR3 nucleotides read TGCGCCAGCAGCTATGGGAGCTCTGGAAACACCATATATTTT. The rearrangement uses TRBV5-1 and TRBJ1-3; unclear D gene. Trimming took 3 bases from V and 0 from J, leaving 7 bases between them. The CDR3 sequence is 14 residues long. Germline CDR1 and CDR2: SGHRS and YFSETQ.

The V call is TRBV5-1, the J call TRBJ2-5; 9 bases align to TRBD2. The CDR3 is made up of 16 amino acids. Trimming removed 1 base from V and 4 bases from J; junction bases left unmatched: 8. Germline V gene lookup returns CDR1 SGHRS and CDR2 YFSETQ. The CDR3 DNA reads as TGCGCCAGCAGCTTGAGCACTAGCGGGCGTGGAGAGACCCAGTACTTC. Encoded protein: CASSLSTSGRGETQYF.

Only one count was recorded for this clone. The chain couples TRBV10-3 to TRBJ2-5; weak D call: TRBD1 (6 bases). With 1 base removed from V and 3 bases from J, the gap between germline ends came to 15 bases. This CDR3 has 16 residues. From germline, CDR1 is ENHRY and CDR2 SYGVKD. The CDR3 sequence is CAISEFTGTGKETQYF. The DNA of the CDR3 is TGTGCCATCAGTGAGTTCACAGGGACGGGGAAAGAGACCCAGTACTTC.

This chain connects TRBV10-3 to TRBJ2-1; 9 bases map to TRBD2. Trimming cost V 3 bases and J 6 bases; bases outside gene matches: 12. The germline V gene has CDR1 ENHRY and CDR2 SYGVKD. The CDR3 totals 17 residues. CDR3 in DNA: TGTGCCATCAGTGAACCGCTAGCGGGAAAGGCTCTCAATGAGCAGTTCTTC. It yields the protein CAISEPLAGKALNEQFF.

The chain combines TRBV27 with TRBJ2-3; D unresolved. Germline V gene sequence: CDR1 MNHEY, CDR2 SMNVEV (reference sequence). The CDR3 has 12 amino acids. V lost 5 bases and J 8 bases, leaving 11 bases between the germline ends. The CDR3 region has the DNA TGTGCCAGCAGTCCGTCGTTCTCTACGCAGTATTTT. This sequence encodes CASSPSFSTQYF.

This sequence joins TRBV7-6 and TRBJ2-7; TRBD1 aligns across 7 bases. The CDR3 consists of 15 residues. CDR1 and CDR2 from the germline V gene are SGHVS and FNYEAQ. J was trimmed by 4 bases and V by 5 bases; bases with no gene match: 11. CDR3 in amino acids: CASSLRQGERYEQYF. CDR3 coding DNA: TGTGCCAGCAGCCTACGGCAGGGGGAGCGATACGAGCAGTACTTC.

The chain carries TRBV5-1 and TRBJ2-1; a possible D gene is TRBD2 (7 bases). Trimming shortened V by 6 bases and J by 7 bases, and 17 bases separated the two germline ends. This CDR3 region has 14 residues. The germline CDR1 and CDR2 sequences are SGHRS and YFSETQ. The CDR3 region has the DNA TGCGCCAGCATCGGGGGCGGGAGATATAATGAGCAGTTCTTC. As protein: CASIGGGRYNEQFF.

The chain carries TRBV19 and TRBJ2-7; a possible D gene is TRBD1 (6 bases). Per the germline V gene, CDR1 is LNHDA and CDR2 is SQIVND (reference sequence). Trimming shortened V by 8 bases and J by 0 bases, and 8 bases separated the two germline ends. The CDR3 is made up of 12 amino acids. The CDR3 region is CASGDNSYEQYF. Written as DNA, the CDR3 is TGTGCCAGTGGGGACAACTCCTACGAGCAGTACTTC.

The V gene is TRBV28, the J gene TRBJ1-2, with D possibly being TRBD1 (6 bases). Germline V gene sequence: CDR1 MDHEN, CDR2 SYDVKM. This CDR3 spans 15 amino acids. With 7 bases removed from V and 3 bases from J, the gap between germline ends came to 18 bases. The CDR3 reads CASNIQGITDYGYTF. Here the CDR3 DNA reads TGTGCCAGCAATATCCAGGGGATTACTGACTATGGCTACACCTTC.

The rearrangement joins TRBV6-5 to TRBJ1-1; TRBD1 matches at 7 bases. The J segment lost 2 bases and the V segment lost 7 bases, leaving 4 bases of the junction unmatched. This CDR3 comprises 13 residues. Germline V gene sequence: CDR1 MNHEY, CDR2 SVGAGI. The chain's CDR3 is CASKQGINTEAFF. In DNA, the CDR3 is TGTGCCAGCAAACAGGGGATCAACACTGAAGCTTTCTTT.

This chain connects TRBV2 to TRBJ2-3; D may be TRBD2 (5 bases). Germline V gene lookup returns CDR1 SNHLY and CDR2 FYNNEI. V was shortened by 5 bases and J by 6 bases, with 9 bases between the two germline ends. The CDR3 extends over 12 amino acids. The CDR3 coding sequence is TGTGCCAGCAGTTACCCGGGGGATACGCAGTATTTT. This codes for CASSYPGDTQYF. The whole variable domain, filled in from reference TRBV2 and TRBJ2-3, reads EPEVTQTPSHQVTQMGQEVILRCVPISNHLYFYWYRQILGQKVEFLVSFYNNEISEKSEIFDDQFSVERPDGSNFTLKIRSTKLEDSAMYFCASSYPGDTQYFGPGTRLTVL.

The chain couples TRBV19 to TRBJ2-1; D possibly corresponds to TRBD2 (6 bases). Germline V gives CDR1 LNHDA, CDR2 SQIVND (reference sequence). The CDR3 is 14 amino acids. Trimming removed 2 bases at V and 10 bases at J, with 15 bases between. The CDR3 region has the DNA TGTGCCAGTAGTATAAGCCGGGACTCCCGAGAGCAGTTCTTC. It encodes CASSISRDSREQFF. Combining the CDR3 with reference TRBV19 and TRBJ2-1 gives the whole variable domain DGGITQSPKYLFRKEGQNVTLSCEQNLNHDAMYWYRQDPGQGLRLIYYSQIVNDFQKGDIAEGYSVSREKKESFPLTVTSAQKNPTAFYLCASSISRDSREQFFGPGTRLTVL.

The CDR3 sequence: CASRESYEQYF. CDR3 nucleotide sequence: TGTGCCAGCAGAGAGTCCTACGAGCAGTACTTC. The chain couples TRBV2 to TRBJ2-7; D gene uncertain. The germline V and J ends were trimmed by 6 bases and 1 base, with 4 bases remaining between them. Germline V gene sequence: CDR1 SNHLY, CDR2 FYNNEI. This CDR3 region has 11 residues.

The chain recombines TRBV12-3 or TRBV12-4 with TRBJ1-5, with D perhaps TRBD1 (5 bases). Trimming took 6 bases from V and 2 from J, leaving 8 bases between them. This CDR3 is built from 13 residues. The CDR3 sequence is CASSAGGNQPQHF. As DNA, the CDR3 is TGTGCCAGCAGCGCGGGGGGCAATCAGCCCCAGCATTTT.